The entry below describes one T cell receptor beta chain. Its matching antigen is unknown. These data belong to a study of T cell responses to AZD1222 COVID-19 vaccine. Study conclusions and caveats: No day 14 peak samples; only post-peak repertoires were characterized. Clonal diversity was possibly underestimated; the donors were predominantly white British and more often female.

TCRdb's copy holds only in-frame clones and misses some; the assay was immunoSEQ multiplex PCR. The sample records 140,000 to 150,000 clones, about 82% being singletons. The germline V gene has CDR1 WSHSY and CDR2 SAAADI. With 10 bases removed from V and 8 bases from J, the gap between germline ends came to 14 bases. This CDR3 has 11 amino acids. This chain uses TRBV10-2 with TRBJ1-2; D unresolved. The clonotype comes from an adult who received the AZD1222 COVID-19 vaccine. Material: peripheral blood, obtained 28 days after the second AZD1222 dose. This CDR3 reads CAIRWGEGYTF. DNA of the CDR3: TGCGCCATTAGATGGGGTGAAGGCTACACCTTC.